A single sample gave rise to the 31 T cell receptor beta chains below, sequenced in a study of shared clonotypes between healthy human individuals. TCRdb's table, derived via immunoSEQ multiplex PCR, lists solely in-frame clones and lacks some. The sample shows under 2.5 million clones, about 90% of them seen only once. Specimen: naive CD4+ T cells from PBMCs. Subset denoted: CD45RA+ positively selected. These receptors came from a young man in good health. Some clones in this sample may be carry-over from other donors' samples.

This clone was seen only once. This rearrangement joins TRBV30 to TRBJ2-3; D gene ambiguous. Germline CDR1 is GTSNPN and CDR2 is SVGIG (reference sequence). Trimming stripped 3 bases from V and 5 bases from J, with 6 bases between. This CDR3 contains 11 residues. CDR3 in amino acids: CAWSTVDTQYF. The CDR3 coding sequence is TGTGCCTGGAGCACAGTAGATACGCAGTATTTT.

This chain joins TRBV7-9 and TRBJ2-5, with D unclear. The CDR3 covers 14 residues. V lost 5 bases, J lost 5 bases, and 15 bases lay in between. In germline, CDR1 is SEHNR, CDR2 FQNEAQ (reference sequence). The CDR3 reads CASSPSPKRETQYF. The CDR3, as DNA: TGTGCCAGCAGCCCAAGCCCAAAACGGGAGACCCAGTACTTC.

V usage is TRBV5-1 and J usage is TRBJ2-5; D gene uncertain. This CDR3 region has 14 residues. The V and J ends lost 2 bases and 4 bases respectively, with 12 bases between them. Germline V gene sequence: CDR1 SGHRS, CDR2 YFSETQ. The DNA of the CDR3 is TGCGCCAGCAGCTTAATCCCGGGCTCAGAGACCCAGTACTTC. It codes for CASSLIPGSETQYF.

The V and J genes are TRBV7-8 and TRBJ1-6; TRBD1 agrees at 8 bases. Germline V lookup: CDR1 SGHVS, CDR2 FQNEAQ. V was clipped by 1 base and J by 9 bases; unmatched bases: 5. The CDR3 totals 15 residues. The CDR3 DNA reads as TGTGCCAGCAGCTTAGGACAGGGGTCCTTTTCACCCCTCCACTTT. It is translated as CASSLGQGSFSPLHF.

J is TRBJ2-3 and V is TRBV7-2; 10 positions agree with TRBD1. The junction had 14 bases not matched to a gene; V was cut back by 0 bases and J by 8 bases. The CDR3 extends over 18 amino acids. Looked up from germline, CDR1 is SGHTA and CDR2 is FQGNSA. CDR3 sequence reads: CASSLAPGTGEALSTQYF. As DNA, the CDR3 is TGTGCCAGCAGCTTAGCGCCCGGGACAGGGGAAGCGCTTAGTACGCAGTATTTT.

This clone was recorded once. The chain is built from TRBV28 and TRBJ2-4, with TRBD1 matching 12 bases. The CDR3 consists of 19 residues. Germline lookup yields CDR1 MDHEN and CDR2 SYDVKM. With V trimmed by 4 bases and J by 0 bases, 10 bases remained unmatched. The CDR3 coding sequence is TGTGCCAGCAGTTCGGGCGGGACAGGGGGCCCGATAGCCAAAAACATTCAGTACTTC. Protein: CASSSGGTGGPIAKNIQYF.

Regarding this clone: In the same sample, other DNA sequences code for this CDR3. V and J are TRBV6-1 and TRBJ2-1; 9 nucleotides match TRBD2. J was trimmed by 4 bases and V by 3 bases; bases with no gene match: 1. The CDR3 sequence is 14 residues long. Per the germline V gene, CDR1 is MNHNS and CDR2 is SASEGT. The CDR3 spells CASSEAGGYNEQFF. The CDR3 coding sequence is TGTGCCAGCAGTGAGGCGGGAGGGTACAATGAGCAGTTCTTC.

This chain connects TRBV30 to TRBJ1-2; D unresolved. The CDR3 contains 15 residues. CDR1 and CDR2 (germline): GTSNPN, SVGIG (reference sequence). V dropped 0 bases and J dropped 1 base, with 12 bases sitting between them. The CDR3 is CAWSVGRRDNYGYTF. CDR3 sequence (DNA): TGTGCCTGGAGTGTGGGGAGGAGGGATAACTATGGCTACACCTTC. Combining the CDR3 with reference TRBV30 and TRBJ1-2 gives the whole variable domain SQTIHQWPATLVQPVGSPLSLECTVEGTSNPNLYWYRQAAGRGLQLLFYSVGIGQISSEVPQNLSASRPQDRQFILSSKKLLLSDSGFYLCAWSVGRRDNYGYTFGSGTRLTVV.

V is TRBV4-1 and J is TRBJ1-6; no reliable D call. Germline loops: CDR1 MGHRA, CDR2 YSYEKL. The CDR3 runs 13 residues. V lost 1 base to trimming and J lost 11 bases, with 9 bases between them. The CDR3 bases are TGCGCCAGCAGCCAAGCGAGAAATACACCCCTCCACTTT. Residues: CASSQARNTPLHF.

The CDR3 DNA follows: TGCGCCAGCAGCCAAGATAGGAACAATGAGCAGTTCTTC. Its protein product is CASSQDRNNEQFF. The chain couples TRBV4-3 to TRBJ2-1; D unresolved. The CDR3 totals 13 residues. Germline V gives CDR1 LGHNA, CDR2 YSLEER. Trimming removed 0 bases at V and 5 bases at J, with 5 bases between.

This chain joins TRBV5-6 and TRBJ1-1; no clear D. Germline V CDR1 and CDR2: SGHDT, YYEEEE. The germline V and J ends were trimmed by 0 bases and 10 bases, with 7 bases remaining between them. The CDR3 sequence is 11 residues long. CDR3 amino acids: CASSLAGRAFF. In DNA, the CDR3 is TGTGCCAGCAGCTTGGCCGGGCGAGCTTTCTTT.

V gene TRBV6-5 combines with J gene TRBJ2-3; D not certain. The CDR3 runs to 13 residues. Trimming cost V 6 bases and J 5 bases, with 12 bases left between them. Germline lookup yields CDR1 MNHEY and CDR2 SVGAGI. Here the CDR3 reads CASSLGYGDTQYF. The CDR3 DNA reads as TGTGCCAGCAGCCTCGGCTATGGAGATACGCAGTATTTT.

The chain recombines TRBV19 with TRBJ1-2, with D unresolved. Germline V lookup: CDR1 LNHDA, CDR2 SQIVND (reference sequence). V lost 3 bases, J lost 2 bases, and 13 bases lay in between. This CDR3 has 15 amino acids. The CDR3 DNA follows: TGTGCCAGTAGTATGTTAAGGGAAGGCAACTATGGCTACACCTTC. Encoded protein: CASSMLREGNYGYTF.

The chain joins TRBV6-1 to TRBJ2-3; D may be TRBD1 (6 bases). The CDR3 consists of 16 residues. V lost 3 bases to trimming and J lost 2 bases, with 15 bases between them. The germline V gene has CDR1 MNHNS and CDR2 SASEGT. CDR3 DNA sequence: TGTGCCAGCAGTGATTGGTCCAGGGGCAACACAGATACGCAGTATTTT. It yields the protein CASSDWSRGNTDTQYF.

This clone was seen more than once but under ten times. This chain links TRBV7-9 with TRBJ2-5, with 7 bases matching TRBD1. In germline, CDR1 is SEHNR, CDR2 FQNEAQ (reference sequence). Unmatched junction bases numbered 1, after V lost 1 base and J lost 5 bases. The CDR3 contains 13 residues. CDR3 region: CASSLVTGETQYF. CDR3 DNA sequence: TGTGCCAGCAGCTTAGTGACAGGGGAGACCCAGTACTTC.

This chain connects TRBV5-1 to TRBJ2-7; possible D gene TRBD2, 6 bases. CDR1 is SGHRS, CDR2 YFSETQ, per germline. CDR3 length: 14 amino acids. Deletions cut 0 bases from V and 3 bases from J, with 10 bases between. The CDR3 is CASSLVGGGYEQYF. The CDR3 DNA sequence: TGCGCCAGCAGCTTGGTGGGGGGAGGCTACGAGCAGTACTTC.

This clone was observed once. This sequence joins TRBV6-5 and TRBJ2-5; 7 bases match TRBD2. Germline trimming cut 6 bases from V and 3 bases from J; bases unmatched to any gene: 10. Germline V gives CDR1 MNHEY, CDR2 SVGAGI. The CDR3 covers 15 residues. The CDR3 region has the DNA TGTGCCAGCAGGGCTACTAGCGCAGGGAAAGAGACCCAGTACTTC. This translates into CASRATSAGKETQYF.

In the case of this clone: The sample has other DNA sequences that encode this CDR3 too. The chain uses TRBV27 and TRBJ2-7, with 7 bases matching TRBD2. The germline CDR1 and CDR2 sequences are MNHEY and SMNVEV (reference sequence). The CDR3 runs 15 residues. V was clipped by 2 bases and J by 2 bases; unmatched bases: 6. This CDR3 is CASSLGLAETYEQYF. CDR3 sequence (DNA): TGTGCCAGCAGTTTAGGTCTAGCGGAGACCTACGAGCAGTACTTC.

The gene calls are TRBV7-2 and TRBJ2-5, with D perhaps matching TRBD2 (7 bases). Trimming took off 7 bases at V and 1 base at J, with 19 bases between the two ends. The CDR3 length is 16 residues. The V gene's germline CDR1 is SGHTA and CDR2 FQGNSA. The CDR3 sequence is CASNLGGARIQETQYF. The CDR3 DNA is TGTGCCAGCAACCTAGGGGGGGCGCGCATCCAAGAGACCCAGTACTTC.

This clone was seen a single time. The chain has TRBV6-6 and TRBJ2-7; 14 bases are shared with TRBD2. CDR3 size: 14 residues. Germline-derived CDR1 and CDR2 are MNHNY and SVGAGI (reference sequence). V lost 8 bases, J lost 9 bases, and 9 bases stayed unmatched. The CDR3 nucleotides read TGTGCCAGCGGTACCGGGACTAGCGGGAGTTGGCAGTACTTC. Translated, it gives CASGTGTSGSWQYF.

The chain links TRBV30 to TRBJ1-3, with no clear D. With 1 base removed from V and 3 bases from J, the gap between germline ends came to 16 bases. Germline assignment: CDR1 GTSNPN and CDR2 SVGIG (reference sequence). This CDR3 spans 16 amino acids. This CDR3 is CAWSAALGGRGNTIYF. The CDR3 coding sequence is TGTGCCTGGAGTGCCGCTTTAGGCGGCCGTGGAAACACCATATATTTT.

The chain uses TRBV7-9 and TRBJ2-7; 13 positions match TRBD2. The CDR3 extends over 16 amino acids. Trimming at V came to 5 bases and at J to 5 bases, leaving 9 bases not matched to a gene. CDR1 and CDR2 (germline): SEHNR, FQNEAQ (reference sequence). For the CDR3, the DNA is TGTGCCAGCAGCAACCCAGGACTAGCGGGAGTGAACGAGCAGTACTTC. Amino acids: CASSNPGLAGVNEQYF.

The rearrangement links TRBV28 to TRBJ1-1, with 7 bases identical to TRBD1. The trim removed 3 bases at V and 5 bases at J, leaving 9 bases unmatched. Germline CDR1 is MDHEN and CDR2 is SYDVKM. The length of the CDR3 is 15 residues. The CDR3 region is CASSFGGTEGTEAFF. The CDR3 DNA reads TGTGCCAGCAGTTTCGGGGGGACAGAGGGGACTGAAGCTTTCTTT. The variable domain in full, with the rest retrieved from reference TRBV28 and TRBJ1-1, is DVKVTQSSRYLVKRTGEKVFLECVQDMDHENMFWYRQDPGLGLRLIYFSYDVKMKEKGDIPEGYSVSREKKERFSLILESASTNQTSMYLCASSFGGTEGTEAFFGQGTRLTVV.

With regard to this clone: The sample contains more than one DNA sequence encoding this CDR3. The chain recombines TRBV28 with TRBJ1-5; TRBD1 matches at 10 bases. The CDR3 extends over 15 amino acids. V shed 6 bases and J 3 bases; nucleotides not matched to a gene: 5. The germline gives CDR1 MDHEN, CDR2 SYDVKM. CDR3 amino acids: CASRPGTGVNQPQHF. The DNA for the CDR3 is TGTGCCAGCAGGCCCGGGACAGGGGTCAATCAGCCCCAGCATTTT.

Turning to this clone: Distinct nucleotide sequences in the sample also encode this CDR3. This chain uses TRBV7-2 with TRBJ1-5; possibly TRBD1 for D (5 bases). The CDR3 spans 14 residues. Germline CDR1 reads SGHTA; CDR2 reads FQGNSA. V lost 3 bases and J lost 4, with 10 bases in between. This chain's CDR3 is CASSFSGGNQPQHF. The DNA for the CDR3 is TGTGCCAGCAGCTTCTCTGGGGGGAATCAGCCCCAGCATTTT.

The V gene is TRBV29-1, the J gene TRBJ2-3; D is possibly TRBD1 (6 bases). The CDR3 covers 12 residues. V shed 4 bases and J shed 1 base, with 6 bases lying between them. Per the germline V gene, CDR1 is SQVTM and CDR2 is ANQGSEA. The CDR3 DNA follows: TGCAGCGTTGCAGGGGGCACAGATACGCAGTATTTT. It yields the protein CSVAGGTDTQYF.

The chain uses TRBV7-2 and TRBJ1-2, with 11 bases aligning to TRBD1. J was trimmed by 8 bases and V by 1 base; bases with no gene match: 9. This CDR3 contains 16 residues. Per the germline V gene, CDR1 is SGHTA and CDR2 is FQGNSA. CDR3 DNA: TGTGCCAGCAGCTTAGGGAGACCGGGACAGGGGGACGGCTACACCTTC. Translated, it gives CASSLGRPGQGDGYTF.

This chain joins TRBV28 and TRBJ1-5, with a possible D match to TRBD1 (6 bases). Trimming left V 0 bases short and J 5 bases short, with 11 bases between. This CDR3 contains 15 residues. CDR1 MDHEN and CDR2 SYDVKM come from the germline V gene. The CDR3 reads CASSLWGQGYQPQHF. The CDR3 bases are TGTGCCAGCAGTTTATGGGGCCAGGGGTATCAGCCCCAGCATTTT.

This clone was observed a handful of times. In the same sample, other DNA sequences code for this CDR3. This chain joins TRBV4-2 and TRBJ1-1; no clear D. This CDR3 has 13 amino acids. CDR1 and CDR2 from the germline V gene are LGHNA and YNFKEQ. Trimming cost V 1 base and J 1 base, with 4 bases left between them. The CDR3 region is CASSQGWNTEAFF. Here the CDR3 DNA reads TGTGCCAGCAGCCAAGGGTGGAACACTGAAGCTTTCTTT.

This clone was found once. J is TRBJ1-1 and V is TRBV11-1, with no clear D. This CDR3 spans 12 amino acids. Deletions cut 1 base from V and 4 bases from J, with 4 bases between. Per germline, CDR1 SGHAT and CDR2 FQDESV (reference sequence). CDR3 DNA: TGTGCCAGCAGCTTAGTAGGCACTGAAGCTTTCTTT. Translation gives CASSLVGTEAFF.

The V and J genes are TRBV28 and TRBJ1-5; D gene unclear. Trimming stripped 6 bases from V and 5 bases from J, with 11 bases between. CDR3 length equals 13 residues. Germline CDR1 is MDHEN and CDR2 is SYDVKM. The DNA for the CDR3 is TGTGCCAGCAGGGGAGGCATTCATCAGCCCCAGCATTTT. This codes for CASRGGIHQPQHF.